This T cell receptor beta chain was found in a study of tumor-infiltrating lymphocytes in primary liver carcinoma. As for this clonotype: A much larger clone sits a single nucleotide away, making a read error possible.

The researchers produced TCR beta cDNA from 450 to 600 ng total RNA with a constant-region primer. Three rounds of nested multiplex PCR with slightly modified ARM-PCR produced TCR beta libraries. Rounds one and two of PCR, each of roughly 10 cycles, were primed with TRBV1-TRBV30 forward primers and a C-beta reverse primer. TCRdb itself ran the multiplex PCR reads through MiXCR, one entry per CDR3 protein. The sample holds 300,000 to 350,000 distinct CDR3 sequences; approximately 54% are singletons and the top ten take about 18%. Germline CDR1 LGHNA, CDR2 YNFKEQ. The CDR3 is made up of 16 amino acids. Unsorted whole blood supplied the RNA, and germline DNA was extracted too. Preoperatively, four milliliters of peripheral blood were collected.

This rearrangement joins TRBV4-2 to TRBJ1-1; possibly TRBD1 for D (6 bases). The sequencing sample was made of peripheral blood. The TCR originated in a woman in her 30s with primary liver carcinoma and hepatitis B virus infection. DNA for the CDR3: TGTGCCAACAGCCAAGAAACACAGGGAGATCAGACTGAAGCTTTCTTT. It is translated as CANSQETQGDQTEAFF.